Shown below are 21 T cell receptor beta chains from a single sample sequenced in a study of blood T cell repertoires in COVID-19. The table came from immunoSEQ multiplex PCR; TCRdb's copy has only in-frame clones and leaves some out. The sample yields 140,000 or so clones, 82% seen once. The sequenced sample was peripheral blood. The receptors derive from an elderly woman with acute or convalescent COVID-19.

The chain recombines TRBV24-1 with TRBJ2-1, with 7 bases that match TRBD1. Germline V lookup: CDR1 KGHDR, CDR2 SFDVKD. V gave up 7 bases and J gave up 1 base; unmatched junction bases: 9. CDR3 length: 16 residues. The CDR3 DNA reads as TGTGCCACCAGCGAAACAGGGGCAGGGTCCTACAATGAGCAGTTCTTC. Amino acid sequence: CATSETGAGSYNEQFF.

The rearrangement links TRBV28 to TRBJ1-3; D is uncertain. V was clipped by 1 base and J by 8 bases, with 6 bases between them. The germline CDR1 and CDR2 sequences are MDHEN and SYDVKM. The CDR3 is 12 residues long. The CDR3 nucleotides are TGTGCCAGCAGTTTATTGCGGGACACCATATATTTT. Translated: CASSLLRDTIYF.

The rearrangement uses TRBV11-1 and TRBJ2-3; 9 nucleotides agree with TRBD2. The CDR3 consists of 15 residues. CDR1 and CDR2 (germline): SGHAT, FQDESV (reference sequence). J lost 3 bases, V lost 2 bases, and 3 bases had no gene match. The CDR3 region is CASSLFAGGTDTQYF. CDR3 nucleotide sequence: TGTGCCAGCAGCTTATTTGCGGGGGGGACAGATACGCAGTATTTT.

The CDR3 DNA reads TGTGCCAGCTCCGGAAAAACAGGGGATGGGGCAACTAATGAAAAACTGTTTTTT. It is translated as CASSGKTGDGATNEKLFF. This rearrangement joins TRBV9 to TRBJ1-4; TRBD1 agrees at 7 bases. Trimming at V came to 7 bases and at J to 0 bases, leaving 15 bases not matched to a gene. The CDR3 contains 18 residues. CDR1 is SGDLS, CDR2 YYNGEE, per germline.

The V and J genes are TRBV25-1 and TRBJ1-6; D perhaps matches TRBD1 (6 bases). The CDR3 has 15 amino acids. Trimming pared 2 bases from V and 5 bases from J, leaving 10 bases between. Germline V gene data show CDR1 as MGHDK and CDR2 as SYGVNS. The CDR3 bases are TGTGCCAGCAGTGAACTAGGGGGGGATAATTCACCCCTCCACTTT. Translated: CASSELGGDNSPLHF.

V and J are TRBV11-2 and TRBJ2-2; D uncertain. The germline V and J ends were trimmed by 3 bases and 4 bases, with 3 bases remaining between them. Germline V lookup: CDR1 SGHAT, CDR2 FQNNGV. The CDR3 has 12 amino acids. CDR3 region: CASSFITGELFF. In DNA, the CDR3 is TGTGCCAGCAGCTTCATCACCGGGGAGCTGTTTTTT.

The chain recombines TRBV7-2 with TRBJ1-2; possible D gene TRBD1, 6 bases. Germline V gives CDR1 SGHTA, CDR2 FQGNSA. This CDR3 comprises 15 residues. Trimming removed 1 base at V and 0 bases at J, with 9 bases between. The CDR3 is CASSLGQVANYGYTF. In DNA form, the CDR3 reads TGTGCCAGCAGCTTAGGACAGGTAGCTAACTATGGCTACACCTTC.

The rearrangement uses TRBV2 and TRBJ2-5; weak D call: TRBD2 (6 bases). The CDR3 is made up of 13 amino acids. The V gene lost 4 bases and the J gene lost 5 bases, with 11 bases spanning the gap. Germline values: CDR1 SNHLY, CDR2 FYNNEI. The CDR3 loop is CASSGDGGETQYF. The DNA of the CDR3 is TGTGCCAGCAGTGGGGACGGGGGTGAGACCCAGTACTTC.

CDR3 nucleotide sequence: TGTGCCAGCAGCTTAGTACGGGGATCGAACACTGAAGCTTTCTTT. This sequence encodes CASSLVRGSNTEAFF. The chain employs TRBV7-9 and TRBJ1-1; D is ambiguous. The CDR3 totals 15 residues. V lost 1 base and J 1 base, leaving 10 bases between the germline ends. Germline V gene sequence: CDR1 SEHNR, CDR2 FQNEAQ (reference sequence).

The J gene is TRBJ1-5, the V gene TRBV7-9; perhaps TRBD1 as D (6 bases). The ends were cut back, 5 bases at V and 0 bases at J, with 8 bases in the middle. The germline CDR1 and CDR2 sequences are SEHNR and FQNEAQ (reference sequence). This CDR3 has 14 residues. The CDR3 here is CASSKTGSNQPQHF. DNA of the CDR3: TGTGCCAGCAGCAAGACAGGTAGCAATCAGCCCCAGCATTTT.

This clone was recorded a few times. J is TRBJ2-1 and V is TRBV7-8; 8 nucleotides match TRBD2. Per germline, CDR1 SGHVS and CDR2 FQNEAQ. After removal of 4 bases from V and 8 bases from J, the junction contained 4 bases not matched to a gene. The CDR3 totals 13 residues. The CDR3 region is CASSSRTSYEQFF. The CDR3 DNA reads TGTGCCAGCAGCTCAAGGACTAGCTATGAGCAGTTCTTC. Full variable domain (remainder filled in from reference TRBV7-8 and TRBJ2-1): GAGVSQSPRYKVAKRGQDVALRCDPISGHVSLFWYQQALGQGPEFLTYFQNEAQLDKSGLPSDRFFAERPEGSVSTLKIQRTQQEDSAVYLCASSSRTSYEQFFGPGTRLTVL.

The chain combines TRBV15 with TRBJ2-3, with 12 nucleotides matching TRBD2. CDR1 is LNHNV and CDR2 is YYDKDF in the germline V gene (reference sequence). This CDR3 is 16 amino acids long. V lost 3 bases and J lost 2; bases outside the gene matches: 3. The CDR3 is CATSRTSGGYTDTQYF. CDR3 bases: TGTGCCACCAGCAGGACTAGCGGGGGTTACACAGATACGCAGTATTTT.

The chain employs TRBV5-1 and TRBJ1-6, with 9 bases aligning to TRBD1. J was trimmed by 16 bases and V by 3 bases; bases with no gene match: 5. Germline V lookup: CDR1 SGHRS, CDR2 YFSETQ. This CDR3 is built from 12 residues. In nucleotides, the CDR3 is TGCGCCAGCAGCTGGGACAGGGCGACACTCCACTTT. Amino acids: CASSWDRATLHF. Full variable domain (remainder filled in from reference TRBV5-1 and TRBJ1-6): KAGVTQTPRYLIKTRGQQVTLSCSPISGHRSVSWYQQTPGQGLQFLFEYFSETQRNKGNFPGRFSGRQFSNSRSEMNVSTLELGDSALYLCASSWDRATLHFGNGTRLTVT.

The chain joins TRBV4-1 to TRBJ1-2, with D maybe TRBD1 (5 bases). CDR3 length: 15 amino acids. The V gene's germline CDR1 is MGHRA and CDR2 YSYEKL. V lost 4 bases and J lost 6, with 18 bases in between. Here the CDR3 DNA reads TGCGCCAGCAGCCTGGGGGGTCCGGGGTCCCATGGCTACACCTTC. It is translated as CASSLGGPGSHGYTF.

The chain has TRBV4-2 and TRBJ2-7, with TRBD1 as a possible D gene (5 bases). V was shortened by 0 bases and J by 4 bases, with 10 bases between the two germline ends. The CDR3 has 14 amino acids. Germline CDR1 is LGHNA and CDR2 is YNFKEQ. The CDR3 DNA reads TGTGCCAGCAGCCAAGATCCAGGGTTATACGAGCAGTACTTC. Translated: CASSQDPGLYEQYF.

The V gene is TRBV18, the J gene TRBJ2-1; D unresolved. Trimming removed 4 bases from V and 4 bases from J, with 8 bases in between. The germline V gene has CDR1 KGHSH and CDR2 LQKENI. CDR3 length: 13 residues. The CDR3 nucleotides read TGTGCCAGCTCACGTATTCAGTACAATGAGCAGTTCTTC. It codes for CASSRIQYNEQFF. The complete variable domain, with remaining parts taken from reference TRBV18 and TRBJ2-1, reads NAGVMQNPRHLVRRRGQEARLRCSPMKGHSHVYWYRQLPEEGLKFMVYLQKENIIDESGMPKERFSAEFPKEGPSILRIQQVVRGDSAAYFCASSRIQYNEQFFGPGTRLTVL.

This chain links TRBV7-2 with TRBJ2-7; D possibly corresponds to TRBD1 (5 bases). The V and J ends lost 2 bases and 4 bases respectively, with 15 bases between them. The CDR3 totals 15 residues. The germline CDR1 and CDR2 sequences are SGHTA and FQGNSA. The CDR3 protein is CASSLKRGVFYEQYF. The CDR3 DNA reads as TGTGCCAGCAGCTTAAAAAGGGGCGTCTTTTACGAGCAGTACTTC. The complete variable domain, with remaining parts taken from reference TRBV7-2 and TRBJ2-7, reads GAGVSQSPSNKVTEKGKDVELRCDPISGHTALYWYRQSLGQGLEFLIYFQGNSAPDKSGLPSDRFSAERTGGSVSTLTIQRTQQEDSAVYLCASSLKRGVFYEQYFGPGTRLTVT.

This clone was seen once. The CDR3 is CSVEDPSRGYYEQYF. The CDR3 DNA is TGCAGCGTTGAAGATCCCAGTAGGGGGTACTACGAGCAGTACTTC. This chain joins TRBV29-1 and TRBJ2-7, with D possibly TRBD1 on 6 matching bases. V was trimmed by 0 bases and J by 3 bases, leaving 15 bases between them. Germline V gene data show CDR1 as SQVTM and CDR2 as ANQGSEA. The CDR3 has 15 amino acids.

The rearrangement links TRBV2 to TRBJ1-5, with TRBD1 matching 7 bases. The germline CDR1 and CDR2 sequences are SNHLY and FYNNEI. The CDR3 spans 15 residues. V trimming: 3 bases; J trimming: 4 bases; junction bases outside the gene matches: 6. CDR3 residues: CASSDPTGFNQPQHF. The DNA for the CDR3 is TGTGCCAGCAGTGACCCGACAGGGTTTAATCAGCCCCAGCATTTT.

CDR3 nucleotides: TGTGCCAGCAGCTTTGGCGGACAGACGAACACCGGGGAGCTGTTTTTT. It translates to CASSFGGQTNTGELFF. The chain combines TRBV5-4 with TRBJ2-2, with a possible D match to TRBD1 (6 bases). The germline V gene has CDR1 SGHNT and CDR2 YYREEE (reference sequence). The CDR3 sequence is 16 residues long. Trimming removed 2 bases at V and 0 bases at J, with 11 bases between.

This rearrangement joins TRBV7-9 to TRBJ2-5, with D possibly matching TRBD1 (5 bases). CDR3 size: 15 residues. V was cut by 3 bases and J by 0 bases, with 11 bases left in between. The germline CDR1 and CDR2 sequences are SEHNR and FQNEAQ (reference sequence). CDR3 sequence: CASSFILQDQETQYF. The DNA of the CDR3 is TGTGCCAGCAGCTTTATTTTACAGGACCAAGAGACCCAGTACTTC.